These 21 T cell receptor beta chains share one sample of origin, sequenced in a study of graft-versus-host responses after intestinal transplantation. The method was immunoSEQ multiplex PCR; TCRdb's version includes in-frame clones alone and lacks a portion of them. The sample has roughly 28,000 clones; 87% are singletons. The input for sequencing was PBMCs, taken about 420 days after intestinal transplantation. The origin of the receptors is a human patient who received an intestinal transplant, so some T cells may come from the graft donor.

This chain joins TRBV7-8 and TRBJ1-2; the D gene is possibly TRBD1 (5 bases). V dropped 0 bases and J dropped 5 bases, with 10 bases sitting between them. The CDR3 is 14 amino acids. The germline V gene encodes CDR1 SGHVS and CDR2 FQNEAQ. The DNA of the CDR3 is TGTGCCAGCAGCTTAGCGGGGCAGGAATATGGCTACACCTTC. Its protein product is CASSLAGQEYGYTF.

This clone showed up just a few times. The chain couples TRBV6-6 to TRBJ1-1, with D maybe TRBD1 (5 bases). Germline CDR1 is MNHNY and CDR2 is SVGAGI (reference sequence). The CDR3 runs to 13 residues. Deletions cut 2 bases from V and 1 base from J, with 5 bases between. As DNA, the CDR3 is TGTGCCAGCAGTTACACAGGGAACACTGAAGCTTTCTTT. Amino acids: CASSYTGNTEAFF.

The V call is TRBV4-1, the J call TRBJ2-3; 11 nucleotides agree with TRBD2. The V and J ends lost 0 bases and 0 bases, in that order; junction bases with no gene match: 8. In germline, CDR1 is MGHRA, CDR2 YSYEKL. The CDR3 covers 19 residues. CDR3 in DNA: TGCGCCAGCAGCCAAGATCCCCGACTAGCGGGGTCCAGCACAGATACGCAGTATTTT. Translating gives CASSQDPRLAGSSTDTQYF.

The chain joins TRBV6-5 to TRBJ2-2, with 7 bases aligning to TRBD2. Germline V gives CDR1 MNHEY, CDR2 SVGAGI. J lost 2 bases, V lost 6 bases, and 3 bases had no gene match. This CDR3 spans 14 amino acids. The DNA of the CDR3 is TGTGCCAGCAGCAGCGGGGTAAACACCGGGGAGCTGTTTTTT. Its protein is CASSSGVNTGELFF.

The gene calls are TRBV5-6 and TRBJ2-7; D could derive from TRBD1 or TRBD2 (5 bases each). From germline, CDR1 is SGHDT and CDR2 YYEEEE. V was pared by 1 base and J by 0 bases, with 11 bases between. The CDR3 spans 15 residues. In DNA form, the CDR3 reads TGTGCCAGCAGCTTGCGCCCGGGACCCTCCTACGAGCAGTACTTC. Translated: CASSLRPGPSYEQYF.

This clone was observed a handful of times. This rearrangement joins TRBV4-3 to TRBJ2-7; 9 positions agree with TRBD2. With 0 bases clipped from V and 4 bases from J, the junction kept 4 bases outside the gene matches. This CDR3 contains 15 residues. The germline V gene has CDR1 LGHNA and CDR2 YSLEER. The CDR3 protein is CASSQEAAGGYEQYF. CDR3 nucleotide sequence: TGCGCCAGCAGCCAAGAAGCAGCGGGGGGATACGAGCAGTACTTC.

This chain joins TRBV19 and TRBJ1-1; the D gene is possibly TRBD1 (5 bases). The length of the CDR3 is 15 residues. The V and J ends lost 3 bases and 1 base respectively, with 12 bases between them. Germline assignment: CDR1 LNHDA and CDR2 SQIVND (reference sequence). The CDR3 bases are TGTGCCAGTAGTATGAGCCCAGGGACGAACACTGAAGCTTTCTTT. This translates into CASSMSPGTNTEAFF.

V gene TRBV30 combines with J gene TRBJ1-1; no reliable D call. Germline lookup yields CDR1 GTSNPN and CDR2 SVGIG (reference sequence). CDR3 size: 10 residues. The germline V and J ends were trimmed by 1 base and 12 bases, with 9 bases remaining between them. The DNA of the CDR3 is TGTGCCTGGAGTGGCCTGGGAACTTTCTTT. Its protein is CAWSGLGTFF. The full variable domain, rest sourced from reference TRBV30 and TRBJ1-1, is SQTIHQWPATLVQPVGSPLSLECTVEGTSNPNLYWYRQAAGRGLQLLFYSVGIGQISSEVPQNLSASRPQDRQFILSSKKLLLSDSGFYLCAWSGLGTFFGQGTRLTVV.

V gene TRBV13 combines with J gene TRBJ2-2; D unresolved. Germline V gene lookup returns CDR1 PRHDT and CDR2 FYEKMQ (reference sequence). V lost 2 bases to trimming and J lost 2 bases, with 3 bases between them. The CDR3 sequence is 13 residues long. CDR3 bases: TGTGCCAGCAGCTTACTCAACACCGGGGAGCTGTTTTTT. Amino acids: CASSLLNTGELFF.

The chain is built from TRBV6-1 and TRBJ2-7; a weak D match, TRBD2 (6 bases). CDR3 length: 14 residues. V was shortened by 4 bases and J by 7 bases, with 17 bases between the two germline ends. The germline gives CDR1 MNHNS, CDR2 SASEGT. The CDR3 DNA is TGTGCCAGCAGTGTGGGGGGTTCACTGAGGGAGCAGTACTTC. This codes for CASSVGGSLREQYF.

The gene calls are TRBV29-1 and TRBJ2-1; D not certain. The germline gives CDR1 SQVTM, CDR2 ANQGSEA. The V gene lost 8 bases and the J gene lost 0 bases, with 20 bases spanning the gap. This CDR3 has 16 amino acids. The CDR3 loop reads CSPQDEYLSSYNEQFF. CDR3 nucleotide sequence: TGCAGCCCCCAGGATGAATATCTTAGCTCCTACAATGAGCAGTTCTTC.

This rearrangement joins TRBV6-1 to TRBJ2-1; TRBD2 matches at 13 bases. V trimming: 0 bases; J trimming: 5 bases; junction bases outside the gene matches: 7. Germline CDR1 MNHNS, CDR2 SASEGT. There are 18 residues in the CDR3. Here the CDR3 DNA reads TGTGCCAGCAGTGAAGCGCTGGGACTAGCGGGATCTCACAATGAGCAGTTCTTC. Translation gives CASSEALGLAGSHNEQFF.

The V call is TRBV10-3, the J call TRBJ1-2, with a tentative D call TRBD1 (6 bases). Germline-derived CDR1 and CDR2 are ENHRY and SYGVKD. V was pared by 5 bases and J by 5 bases, with 9 bases between. The CDR3 loop spans 12 amino acids. The CDR3 nucleotides are TGTGCCATCAGTTCGGACAGATATGGCTACACCTTC. This sequence encodes CAISSDRYGYTF.

Remarks on this clone: At the DNA level, this CDR3 is encoded by other sequences in the same sample as well. The V call is TRBV5-6, the J call TRBJ1-5; no clear D gene. This CDR3 comprises 14 residues. V lost 0 bases, J lost 3 bases, and 7 bases lay in between. The germline CDR1 and CDR2 sequences are SGHDT and YYEEEE. CDR3 DNA: TGTGCCAGCAGCTTGGGGCGGATCAATCAGCCCCAGCATTTT. It specifies CASSLGRINQPQHF.

The chain links TRBV9 to TRBJ2-2; possible D gene TRBD1, 6 bases. Germline V CDR1 and CDR2: SGDLS, YYNGEE. The germline V and J ends were trimmed by 6 bases and 0 bases, with 9 bases remaining between them. This CDR3 is built from 14 residues. The CDR3 region is CASNRDTNTGELFF. The CDR3 DNA follows: TGTGCCAGCAACCGGGACACGAACACCGGGGAGCTGTTTTTT.

The chain is built from TRBV7-9 and TRBJ2-5; D gene uncertain. This CDR3 is 12 amino acids long. CDR1 and CDR2 from the germline V gene are SEHNR and FQNEAQ (reference sequence). The V end was cut by 2 bases, the J end by 5 bases, with 6 bases between. The CDR3: CASSLKGETQYF. The CDR3 DNA reads as TGTGCCAGCAGCTTAAAGGGTGAGACCCAGTACTTC.

In this sample, this clone turned up once. The chain recombines TRBV6-1 with TRBJ1-5, with D perhaps TRBD1 (6 bases). The V end lost 5 bases, the J end lost 11 bases, and 13 bases lay between the germline ends. CDR1 and CDR2 (germline): MNHNS, SASEGT. The CDR3 is made up of 12 amino acids. The CDR3 protein is CASSTYRETQHF. The CDR3, as DNA: TGTGCCAGCAGTACCTACAGGGAGACCCAGCATTTT.

The genes are TRBV7-9 and TRBJ2-7; 7 nucleotides agree with TRBD2. The V gene's germline CDR1 is SEHNR and CDR2 FQNEAQ (reference sequence). This CDR3 has 14 residues. The V segment lost 3 bases and the J segment 2 bases; nucleotides outside the gene matches: 4. The CDR3, as DNA: TGTGCCAGCAGCTTCGGGGGGTTGGCCTACGAGCAGTACTTC. Its translation: CASSFGGLAYEQYF.

The V call is TRBV20-1, the J call TRBJ1-1; no clear D. The CDR3 extends over 11 amino acids. CDR1 and CDR2 from the germline V gene are DFQATT and SNEGSKA (reference sequence). The DNA of the CDR3 is TGCAGCGTCTCGGGGAACACTGAAGCTTTCTTT. This translates into CSVSGNTEAFF.

The V gene is TRBV7-9, the J gene TRBJ2-1; tentatively, D is TRBD2 (6 bases). The germline gives CDR1 SEHNR, CDR2 FQNEAQ (reference sequence). V dropped 2 bases and J dropped 7 bases, with 15 bases sitting between them. The CDR3 consists of 15 residues. In nucleotides, the CDR3 is TGTGCCAGCAGCTTAATATCGGGAGAAAAGAATGAGCAGTTCTTC. It translates to CASSLISGEKNEQFF.

The chain uses TRBV7-2 and TRBJ2-3; TRBD1 is a possible D gene (5 bases). Between the trimmed V and J ends, which lost 1 base and 4 bases, there was a span of 6 bases. The germline CDR1 and CDR2 sequences are SGHTA and FQGNSA. CDR3 length: 13 residues. The CDR3 DNA reads as TGTGCCAGCAGCTTAGGGGGCGCAGATACGCAGTATTTT. The encoded protein is CASSLGGADTQYF.